This T cell receptor beta chain appears in the sequencing data of a study of cytotoxic CD8 clonotypes in ibrutinib-treated CLL. TCR beta library input comprised around 1.9 micrograms of genomic DNA from cryopreserved PBMCs. The CDR3 is 13 amino acids. Trimming removed 6 bases at V and 2 bases at J, with 11 bases between. CDR1 is MNHEY and CDR2 is SVGAGI in the germline V gene. Findings and limits, study-wide: Clonality went higher at ibrutinib response and then dropped back toward baseline at progression. Few clonotypes were public, and these shrank or held steady under treatment.

Generated by immunoSEQ multiplex PCR, the TCRdb table keeps only in-frame clones and is missing some. Here the sample spans about 160,000 clones, roughly 77% being singletons. In the case of this clone: Antigen specificity is unknown.

This clonotype originated in a human donor with chronic lymphocytic leukemia. Specimen: PBMCs, collected after 12 months of ibrutinib treatment. This chain joins TRBV6-5 and TRBJ2-7; no definite D call. DNA of the CDR3: TGTGCCAGCAGACAGTCCCTTCCCTACGAGCAGTACTTC. Translating it yields CASRQSLPYEQYF.